These 10 T cell receptor beta chains originate from one sample sequenced in a study of Graves' ophthalmopathy and Graves' hyperthyroidism. Investigators amplified TCR beta CDR3 regions from RNA transcripts. In the first round, RT-PCR was carried out with HTBI primers, and a multiplex PCR formed the second round. TCRdb used MiXCR to reprocess the multiplex PCR reads, holding one entry per CDR3 protein. The top ten hold over 2.5% of the sample, which has over 650,000 distinct CDR3 sequences, over 40% seen once. The specimen was peripheral blood. The receptors originated from an adult man with Graves' ophthalmopathy.

This clonotype was seen ten or more times. This chain joins TRBV24-1 and TRBJ1-2; D call uncertain. Germline loops: CDR1 KGHDR, CDR2 SFDVKD. The V gene lost 4 bases and the J gene lost 7 bases, with 12 bases spanning the gap. The CDR3 totals 13 residues. Here the CDR3 reads CATSDALHGGYTF. The DNA for the CDR3 is TGTGCCACCAGTGACGCGCTCCATGGTGGCTACACCTTC.

The V call is TRBV6-6, the J call TRBJ1-1; 8 nucleotides line up with TRBD1. This CDR3 has 12 residues. Germline values: CDR1 MNHNY, CDR2 SVGAGI (reference sequence). V lost 7 bases and J lost 11; bases outside the gene matches: 9. CDR3 protein: CASNRQGLQAFF. As DNA, the CDR3 is TGTGCCAGCAACCGACAGGGGCTCCAGGCTTTCTTT.

This clonotype was seen repeatedly, ten times or more. V usage is TRBV7-3 and J usage is TRBJ2-2; D ambiguous. The CDR3 contains 16 residues. Germline V lookup: CDR1 SGHTA, CDR2 FQGTGA. Trimming cost V 6 bases and J 0 bases, with 14 bases left between them. The DNA of the CDR3 is TGTGCCAGCAGTCCGACACCTGACGCGAACACCGGGGAGCTGTTTTTT. Translating it yields CASSPTPDANTGELFF.

With regard to this clonotype: Relative to the germline gene, one junction end is altered; a read error may explain this. This chain connects TRBV11-2 to TRBJ2-2, with D perhaps given as TRBD1 or TRBD2 (6 bases each). This CDR3 has 15 amino acids. Looked up from germline, CDR1 is SGHAT and CDR2 is FQNNGV. The CDR3 bases are TGTGCCAGCAGCTTAGTACGGCGGGACACCGGGGAGCTGTCTTGG. Translating gives CASSLVRRDTGELSW.

The chain carries TRBV5-5 and TRBJ1-1; possible D gene TRBD1, 6 bases. CDR3 length equals 15 residues. V lost 4 bases and J 1 base, leaving 14 bases between the germline ends. Germline V gives CDR1 SGHKS, CDR2 YYEKEE (reference sequence). The CDR3 DNA follows: TGTGCCAGCAGCCCTGGCCGGACAGCGAACACTGAAGCTTTCTTT. Translating gives CASSPGRTANTEAFF.

This clonotype was seen a single time. This could be a read error, since a much larger clone is one nucleotide away. The V gene is TRBV5-1, the J gene TRBJ2-7; D remains unclear. V lost 4 bases and J 3 bases, leaving 11 bases between the germline ends. This CDR3 contains 13 residues. Germline loops: CDR1 SGHRS, CDR2 YFSETQ. The CDR3 reads CASSPGSRYEQYF. DNA for the CDR3: TGCGCCAGCAGCCCTGGCAGTCGCTACGAGCAGTACTTC.

This clonotype was observed many times. This rearrangement joins TRBV2 to TRBJ2-7; 7 nucleotides line up with TRBD2. Germline CDR1 reads SNHLY; CDR2 reads FYNNEI. The CDR3 sequence is 18 residues long. With 4 bases clipped from V and 0 bases from J, the junction kept 15 bases outside the gene matches. CDR3 residues: CASSAVTASGIISYEQYF. CDR3 in DNA: TGTGCCAGCAGTGCTGTAACAGCTAGCGGAATTATCTCCTACGAGCAGTACTTC. Complete variable domain (other parts from reference TRBV2 and TRBJ2-7): EPEVTQTPSHQVTQMGQEVILRCVPISNHLYFYWYRQILGQKVEFLVSFYNNEISEKSEIFDDQFSVERPDGSNFTLKIRSTKLEDSAMYFCASSAVTASGIISYEQYFGPGTRLTVT.

To note about this clonotype: A read error may be the cause here, since a much bigger clone is one base away. As the CDR3 is not closed by the conserved phenylalanine or tryptophan, this likely results from a read error. The V call is TRBV7-9, the J call TRBJ2-7, with D possibly being TRBD1 (7 bases). The germline V gene encodes CDR1 SEHNR and CDR2 FQNEAQ (reference sequence). V lost 6 bases, J lost 4 bases, and 19 bases lay in between. CDR3 length: 15 residues. CDR3 amino acids: CASSESAGGPYEQYL. CDR3 sequence (DNA): TGTGCCAGCAGTGAATCGGCAGGGGGGCCGTACGAGCAGTACCTC.

This clonotype showed up many times. The chain joins TRBV25-1 to TRBJ1-1; no clear D. The CDR3 consists of 13 residues. Germline CDR1 reads MGHDK; CDR2 reads SYGVNS. V shed 5 bases and J shed 4 bases, with 11 bases lying between them. The CDR3 DNA sequence: TGTGCCAGCAGTAGGGCCGGGATCACTGAAGCTTTCTTT. It codes for CASSRAGITEAFF. Looking up the rest from reference TRBV25-1 and TRBJ1-1 gives the full variable domain: EADIYQTPRYLVIGTGKKITLECSQTMGHDKMYWYQQDPGMELHLIHYSYGVNSTEKGDLSSESTVSRIRTEHFPLTLESARPSHTSQYLCASSRAGITEAFFGQGTRLTVV.

The sample holds one count of this clonotype. The rearrangement links TRBV27 to TRBJ1-1, with 10 bases identical to TRBD1. V lost 5 bases to trimming and J lost 0 bases; unmatched junction nucleotides: 6. Germline V gene data show CDR1 as MNHEY and CDR2 as SMNVEV (reference sequence). The CDR3 consists of 16 residues. CDR3 DNA: TGTGCCAGCAGTCCCGGAGGGACAGGGGTGAACACTGAAGCTTTCTTT. Protein product: CASSPGGTGVNTEAFF.